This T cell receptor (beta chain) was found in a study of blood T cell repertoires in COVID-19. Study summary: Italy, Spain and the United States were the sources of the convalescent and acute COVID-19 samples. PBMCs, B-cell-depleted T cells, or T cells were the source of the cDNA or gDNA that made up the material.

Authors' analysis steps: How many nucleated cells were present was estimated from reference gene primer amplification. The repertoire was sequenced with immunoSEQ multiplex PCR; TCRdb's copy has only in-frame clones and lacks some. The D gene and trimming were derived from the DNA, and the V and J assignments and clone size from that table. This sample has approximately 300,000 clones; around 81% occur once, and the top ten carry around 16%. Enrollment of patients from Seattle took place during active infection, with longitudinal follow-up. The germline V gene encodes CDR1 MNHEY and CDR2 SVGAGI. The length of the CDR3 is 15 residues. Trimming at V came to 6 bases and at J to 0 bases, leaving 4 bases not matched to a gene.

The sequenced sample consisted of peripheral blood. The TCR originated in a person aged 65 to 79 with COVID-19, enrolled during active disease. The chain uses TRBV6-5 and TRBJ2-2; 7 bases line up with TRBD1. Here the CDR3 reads CASRSDRANTGELFF. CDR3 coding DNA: TGTGCCAGCAGATCCGACAGGGCGAACACCGGGGAGCTGTTTTTT.